Below are 8 T cell receptor beta chains sequenced from a single sample in a study of CD8 T cells in ankylosing spondylitis. Findings and caveats of the study: Made up of about eight highly homologous variants, a TCR beta motif appeared characteristic of ankylosing spondylitis blood.

Antigens for these TCRs are unknown. TCRdb used MiXCR to reprocess the 5' RACE reads, holding one entry per CDR3 protein. The table has fewer than 650,000 distinct CDR3 sequences, approximately 11% seen once. Material: blood, either unsorted or a sorted T cell fraction (not recorded which). The receptors originated from a male donor with ankylosing spondylitis.

This sequence joins TRBV6-1 and TRBJ1-4; the D is unclear. With 9 bases removed from V and 4 bases from J, the gap between germline ends came to 12 bases. The CDR3 extends over 13 amino acids. The V gene's germline CDR1 is MNHNS and CDR2 SASEGT. CDR3 bases: TGTGCCAGTGGGAGGTACCGTAATGAAAAACTGTTTTTT. This encodes CASGRYRNEKLFF.

This clonotype was recorded a few times. Written as DNA, the CDR3 is TGTGCCAGCAGTTATGGAGGGTCCGGTCAGCCCCAGCATTTT. As protein: CASSYGGSGQPQHF. The genes are TRBV6-2 or TRBV6-3 and TRBJ1-5, with D uncertain. V shed 3 bases and J shed 6 bases, with 12 bases lying between them. Germline values: CDR1 MNHEY, CDR2 SVGEGT. The CDR3 spans 14 residues.

This CDR3 reads CASSSFETGPGNTIYF. CDR3 nucleotide sequence: TGTGCCAGCAGCTCTTTTGAGACAGGGCCCGGAAACACCATATATTTT. V and J are TRBV7-6 and TRBJ1-3; 7 bases align to TRBD1. The CDR3 spans 16 residues. Germline CDR1 SGHVS, CDR2 FNYEAQ. V was pared by 4 bases and J by 4 bases, with 10 bases of the junction left unmatched. Full variable domain (outside the CDR3, taken from reference TRBV7-6 and TRBJ1-3): GAGVSQSPRYKVTKRGQDVALRCDPISGHVSLYWYRQALGQGPEFLTYFNYEAQQDKSGLPNDRFSAERPEGSISTLTIQRTEQRDSAMYRCASSSFETGPGNTIYFGEGSWLTVV.

V gene TRBV25-1 combines with J gene TRBJ2-1; 7 bases are a match to TRBD2. The junction had 9 bases not matched to a gene; V was cut back by 7 bases and J by 6 bases. The CDR3 has 14 residues. CDR1 and CDR2 (germline): MGHDK, SYGVNS. In nucleotides, the CDR3 is TGTGCCAGCAAGGTCAGCGGGGTAGGCAATGAGCAGTTCTTC. This translates into CASKVSGVGNEQFF.

In its sample, this clonotype was seen many times. The rearrangement links TRBV29-1 to TRBJ2-3, with TRBD2 identical over 13 bases. The J segment lost 4 bases and the V segment lost 8 bases, leaving 12 bases of the junction unmatched. CDR1 is SQVTM and CDR2 is ANQGSEA in the germline V gene. The CDR3 is 16 amino acids. As DNA, the CDR3 is TGCAGCTTCCGCCTACTAGCGGGAGGGCCCCCAGATACGCAGTATTTT. It encodes CSFRLLAGGPPDTQYF.

There are a few counts of this clonotype. The chain links TRBV7-9 to TRBJ2-1; TRBD2 matches at 7 bases. The CDR3 contains 17 residues. Trimming cost V 3 bases and J 5 bases; bases outside gene matches: 13. Per the germline V gene, CDR1 is SEHNR and CDR2 is FQNEAQ (reference sequence). The DNA of the CDR3 is TGTGCCAGCAGCTTCCCCGGAAAGCGGGGTGGGGACAATGAGCAGTTCTTC. Residues: CASSFPGKRGGDNEQFF.

The V and J genes are TRBV27 and TRBJ2-1; 8 nucleotides align to TRBD2. Germline V lookup: CDR1 MNHEY, CDR2 SMNVEV (reference sequence). CDR3 length: 15 residues. With V trimmed by 5 bases and J by 6 bases, 9 bases remained unmatched. As DNA, the CDR3 is TGTGCCAGCAGTCCCCGACTAGCGACCTCCAATGAGCAGTTCTTC. Translating it yields CASSPRLATSNEQFF.

This clonotype was observed a handful of times. The chain has TRBV12-5 and TRBJ2-1; maybe TRBD2 (6 bases). Looked up from germline, CDR1 is LGHNT and CDR2 is FRNRAP. The CDR3 has 13 amino acids. Trimming pared 7 bases from V and 9 bases from J, leaving 16 bases between. Written as DNA, the CDR3 is TGTGCTAGTGCCATTTTCGGGGGATCTGAGCAGTTCTTC. Its translation is CASAIFGGSEQFF.